This TCR beta chain was retrieved from a study of shared clonotypes between healthy human individuals. Study observations and caveats: Sorted-subset samples were not fully sequenced, rarefaction indicated. In several donors, around 5% of naive CD4 clonotypes appeared in common.

The assay was immunoSEQ multiplex PCR, and TCRdb's table has in-frame clones only and misses some. The sample consists of about 1.4 million clones, roughly 96% of them appearing once. Germline values: CDR1 SGHAT, CDR2 FQDESV (reference sequence). Trimming shortened V by 7 bases and J by 6 bases, and 21 bases separated the two germline ends. This CDR3 spans 16 amino acids. CD4+ cells yielded CD45RA+ naive and CD45RA-negative memory subsets. In the case of this clone: Antigen specificity is unknown.

The sequenced material came from naive CD4+ T cells sorted from blood. Subset here: CD45RA+ positively selected. The chain combines TRBV11-1 with TRBJ2-2, with D perhaps TRBD2 (7 bases). This TCR came from a man aged 25-45 years in good health. The DNA for the CDR3 is TGTGCCAGCAACCCCGGGTTTGGAGGGGGGGCCGGGGAGCTGTTTTTT. It codes for CASNPGFGGGAGELFF.